This T cell receptor (beta chain) was captured by sequencing in a study of CD8 T cell repertoires and HIV-1 epitope variants. Study summary: Epitopes were three Gag families plus Nef HW9 and YT9. An uncultured baseline aliquot held 1M T cells.

TCRdb's table, derived via immunoSEQ multiplex PCR, lists solely in-frame clones and lacks some. The data show roughly 5,400 clones, approximately 63% seen once. About this clone itself: The antigen remains unidentified.

The V end lost 5 bases, the J end lost 0 bases, and 17 bases lay between the germline ends. The CDR3 consists of 16 residues. The V gene's germline CDR1 is SGHVS and CDR2 FNYEAQ. Study-wide findings and caveats: Most of the nine antigen-specific clonotypes appeared cross-reactive to autologous or escape variants.

Specimen: cultured CD8+ T cells derived from PBMCs. This sequence was found in a male donor with HIV. The chain links TRBV7-6 to TRBJ2-7; D may be TRBD2 (6 bases). The CDR3 spells CASSPFPGGNSYEQYF. The CDR3 nucleotides are TGTGCCAGCAGCCCCTTTCCCGGGGGTAACTCCTACGAGCAGTACTTC. Filled out from reference TRBV7-6 and TRBJ2-7, the complete variable domain reads GAGVSQSPRYKVTKRGQDVALRCDPISGHVSLYWYRQALGQGPEFLTYFNYEAQQDKSGLPNDRFSAERPEGSISTLTIQRTEQRDSAMYRCASSPFPGGNSYEQYFGPGTRLTVT.